This T cell receptor beta chain is drawn from a study of OX40 agonist ivuxolimab in advanced cancers. With respect to this clone: As yet, its antigen is unknown.

Clones were sequenced by immunoSEQ multiplex PCR, and TCRdb holds only the in-frame ones, with some missing. The data contain about 33,000 clones, roughly 71% of them singletons. The V gene's germline CDR1 is SGHTA and CDR2 FQGTGA. There are 14 residues in the CDR3. V was cut by 11 bases and J by 2 bases, with 17 bases left in between. Study-wide results and limits: Expanded clones belonging to CD8+ T cells outnumbered, on average, those of CD4+.

The sample here was CD4+ or CD8+ T cells sorted from blood, taken in a trial of the OX40 agonist ivuxolimab. The V and J genes are TRBV7-3 and TRBJ2-3, with a possible D match to TRBD1 (6 bases). This clonotype was obtained from an adult with an advanced solid tumor such as melanoma, head and neck, liver or kidney cancer. The CDR3: CASAGRGVTDTQYF. The CDR3, as DNA: TGTGCCTCCGCGGGCAGGGGAGTCACAGATACGCAGTATTTT.